This note documents a single T cell receptor (beta chain) sequence. In this sample, this clone turned up a few times. The antigen it recognizes is unknown. Qualities for individual bases were not recorded, and no much larger clone is one base off. This specimen belongs to a study of chemoradiotherapy in HPV16-positive cancers (dated by TCRdb to 2022 to 2024). Broadly, across the study: Using functional T-cell assays on cells from two HPV16-positive patients, the researchers defined candidate HPV-specific T-cell clones and common TCR motifs. The candidate HPV-specific TCRs and motifs were subsequently tracked in TCR repertoires obtained from roughly 78 patients with HPV-related cancers. The study asked whether T-cell immunity to the HPV oncoproteins E6 and E7 changes during chemoradiotherapy and whether this immunity affects survival. Study-wide conclusions, independent of this receptor: The functional definition of HPV-specific T cells came from only two HPV16-positive patients, and the survival association was reported for HPV16-positive patients. In HPV16-positive patients, expansion of HPV-responsive T cells during chemoradiotherapy was associated with improved recurrence-free survival. Expansion of candidate HPV-specific clones and E7-related TCR motifs was observed in the tumor microenvironment during treatment, whereas no such expansion was observed for non-HPV-specific T cells.

The germline V gene sets CDR1 to SGHDT and CDR2 to YYEEEE. Between the V and J ends, shortened by 2 bases and 1 base respectively, the junction contains 18 bases. The CDR3 goes from the cysteine to the phenylalanine over 17 residues. Only the CDR3 portion is preserved as DNA: 51 bases, with reading frame beginning at the first base. Repertoires were sampled multiple times during chemoradiotherapy, which allowed clonal expansion in the tumor microenvironment to be followed. Library method: the immunoSEQ multiplex PCR assay. The clones in this table, taken by TCRdb from immuneACCESS, are in-frame only. Not every clone is retained; where verified, under half of the shortfall comes from an unresolved V gene, and the cause of the rest is unknown. Present in this sample are about 66,000 clones, roughly 90% of which were seen just once. Of the sample, 4% to 4.5% is held by the ten largest clones.

The chain employs TRBV5-6 and TRBJ1-1; no D gene is confidently identified. The sequence came from a human donor with HPV-associated anogenital cancer. The sample consisted of blood, taken from a patient who underwent chemoradiotherapy. The CDR3 in this case is CASSFPSTSNANTEAFF. At the DNA level, the sequence is TGTGCCAGCAGCTTCCCATCGACCTCTAACGCGAACACTGAAGCTTTCTTT.